The source of this T cell receptor (beta chain) is a study of cytomegalovirus exposure and HLA in healthy donors (dated by TCRdb to 2017 to 2019). Describing the broader study: According to an earlier analysis of 587 of the donors, some 170 million T cells yielded 90 million to 130 million unique TCR beta sequences and around 300 Gb of sequence data. An early release covering approximately 600 HLA-typed donors comprised about 300 gigabases of sequencing data and approximately 85 million unique TCR sequences. Of the 350 to 450 genotyped donors, 81% were placed in the genetic ancestry cluster associated with self-reported Caucasian donors. The study aimed to test whether signatures of past pathogen exposure could be identified by cataloging public T cell receptors. The T cell repertoires of some 670 subjects were profiled by immunosequencing and related to cytomegalovirus serostatus. Besides the first cohort of 550 to 750 subjects, a separate validation cohort made up of 120 different subjects was used. High-throughput TCR immunosequencing, statistical association of individual TCRs with disease status, and machine learning were combined to predict cytomegalovirus infection status. In a later analysis, previously published TCR beta repertoires from 600 to 850 donors were re-analyzed and high-resolution HLA genotyping was added so that TCR occurrence patterns could be studied. In the later analysis, no new phenotypic data were used to find candidate immune exposures; instead, reliance was placed on TCR beta sequences and their occurrence across donors. In an earlier analysis of roughly 600 of the donors, high-throughput TCR beta sequencing was used to judge whether each TCR beta V gene segment behaved as functional or pseudogenic. Donor age, sex, ethnicity and CMV serostatus were compiled together with the repertoire data. A later genetic analysis used genome-wide SNP genotypes for about 65% of the roughly 700 donors, treating that subset as a discovery cohort. Every discovery cohort repertoire had been produced on one sequencing platform. Both class I and class II loci were covered by HLA typing, at four-digit resolution. The number of typed donors differed by locus: roughly 620-640 for A, B, C, DRB1 and DQB1; some 500 for DQA1; fewer than 610 for DPA1; and some 470 for DPB1. Five DR-DQ haplotypes were treated as single units for association and clustering because of strong linkage in the cohort. Across approximately 400 genotyped donors of the cohort, an average of roughly 250,000 unique TCR beta nucleotide sequences per donor were sequenced, and around 19% of those sequences were non-productive.

Broader findings and caveats from the paper: A later analysis associated about 17,000 TCR beta sequences with specific HLA alleles at a false discovery rate of 0.05. Linkage disequilibrium might explain the correlated functional status among segregating V segments, but an unknown experimental factor could not be ruled out. Strong co-occurrence of HLA alleles, especially DR and DQ, made assigning TCR associations to individual alleles difficult. According to a later genetic analysis, donors in an Asian-associated ancestry cluster had fewer N-insertions in productive TCRs than the approximately 610-donor mean. In both the original and validation cohorts, the classifier was reported to diagnose cytomegalovirus status with high specificity and sensitivity. According to the authors, the approach could potentially be generalized to other disease states and immunological phenotypes. In a later analysis, HLA-associated TCR beta chains were found to be more clonally expanded and to have lower generation probabilities than equally common non-associated chains. A further reported finding was that TCR beta sequences accurately predicted the HLA-A and HLA-B alleles for most subjects in the first cohort. A cluster of highly shared sequence variants was judged likely to be a technical artifact of the sequencing pipeline. In a later analysis, TCR association rates were found to vary across HLA loci, with the most associated TCRs seen for DRB1 alleles and the fewest for HLA-C alleles. In a later analysis, several top co-occurrence clusters were reported to appear linked to parvovirus B19, influenza, CMV and Epstein-Barr virus. An association between a missense DCLRE1C variant and V-gene and J-gene trimming of TCR beta chains was found in a later genetic analysis and replicated in an independent cohort. Because some donors lacked HLA typing at each locus, the association tests relied only on the typed subset. The 87-base-pair reads could not distinguish some IMGT-functional V segments, including TRBV6-2 and TRBV6-3, so those segments were excluded. The study listed 164 TCR beta chains as associated with cytomegalovirus. Sequencing depth was assumed to be roughly uniform across donors in the presence/absence analyses, though that assumption may not hold. This cohort had only TCR beta chains sequenced, and the lack of alpha or paired-chain data limited which features could be detected. In an earlier analysis of about 600 of the donors, most TCR beta V segments appeared in productive rearrangements about 90% or about 30% of the time, broadly matching IMGT annotations. Because counts were too low, 15 or so rarely observed V segments, including chromosome 9 orphons, were excluded from the earlier analysis of around 640 of the donors. Across donors, most TCR sequences were observed very rarely, whereas some public TCRs were present in many individuals. According to a later analysis, most CMV-associated TCR beta chains appeared to be HLA-restricted, and the HLA associations seemed to be driven largely by CMV exposure. In vitro tests confirmed that a few of the cytomegalovirus-associated TCR beta chains recognize cytomegalovirus antigens. CMV serostatus was the only immune exposure information available for the cohort.

From cysteine to phenylalanine, the CDR3 is 12 amino acids long. Only CDR3 DNA remains: 36 bases, in frame from the first base. CDR1 SQVTM and CDR2 ANQGSEA are derived from the germline V gene. V trim: 6 bases; J trim: 3 bases; unmatched bases: 3. In total, more than 500 healthy bone marrow donors made up the cohort. At the time of sampling, all cohort members were nominally healthy, though unrecorded immune exposures were likely present. The donor tested CMV seropositive and was one of the 289 seropositive cohort members. Each donor provided a peripheral blood sample, and peripheral blood mononuclear cells were used for TCR beta sequencing. The Qiagen DNeasy Blood Extraction Kit was used to extract genomic DNA from the blood cell samples. The library was prepared using the immunoSEQ multiplex PCR assay. The multiplex PCR relied on a mix of 60 forward primers for TCR Vbeta segments and 13 reverse primers for TCR Jbeta segments. Amplification of the CDR3 region of rearranged TCR beta genes was performed with a multiplex PCR assay on genomic DNA. Amplified TCR beta libraries were sequenced as 87-base-pair reads on the Illumina HiSeq System. In the paper's pipeline: A later analysis counted about 82 million unique TCR beta chains across the approximately 700 repertoires, and roughly 11 million of these chains were shared by at least two donors. Raw reads were error-corrected and collapsed into unique sequences by a nearest-neighbor algorithm in which closely related sequences were merged to remove PCR and sequencing errors. V, D and J gene segments were assigned by aligning CDR3 sequences to IMGT reference sequences. For a sequence to be retained, a match of at least six nucleotides was required to both a V gene segment and a J gene segment. A rearrangement was called productive if the CDR3 had no stop codons and remained in frame with V and J, and every other rearrangement was called non-productive. CDR3 was defined by IMGT convention, running from the second conserved V-encoded cysteine to the conserved J-encoded phenylalanine. The earlier analysis of some 550 of the donors excluded any sequence lacking an unambiguous match to a single V gene segment. An earlier analysis of about 590 of the donors classified V segments as functional when productive rearrangements were above 56.7% and as segregating when the standard deviation between donors was above 5%. A statistical classification framework was developed to diagnose cytomegalovirus status using the catalog of TCR beta chain sequences. In a later analysis, V and J genes were assigned by comparing TCR nucleotide sequences against IMGT/GENE-DB human TR gene sequences. Using the TCRdist pipeline, a later analysis assigned CDR3 sequences along with most-parsimonious VDJ recombination scenarios. In a later analysis, each TCR beta chain was defined by its CDR3 amino acid sequence together with its V-gene family, and reads without a unique V-gene family were excluded. As a way to deal with suspected cross-contamination and a sequencing artifact, a later analysis dropped hundreds of nucleotide sequences that were highly shared and had low generation probability. In a later analysis, a clonal expansion index was calculated for each public chain from normalized within-repertoire ranks of inferred template counts. In a later analysis, generation probabilities were computed using a VDJ recombination model fitted to out-of-frame rearrangements, and the results were checked against IGoR. A later analysis scored TCR-TCR, TCR-HLA and TCR-CMV co-occurrence with hypergeometric tests, applying a repertoire-size bias correction to TCR pairs. To estimate false discovery rates, a later analysis permuted the HLA or CMV assignments 20 times. In a later analysis, co-occurring TCRs were grouped using DBSCAN, and TCRdist sequence similarity was added for clustering within HLA-allele-positive subsets. Repertoires with fewer than 30,000 or more than 120,000 public chains, plus five repertoires with anomalous nucleotide sharing, were excluded from co-occurrence clustering. This is the immuneACCESS table as TCRdb keeps it, with only in-frame sequences that have V and J called. A part of the clones is gone; compared with another copy, unresolved V genes explain less than half, and the rest is unexplained. That table supplies the V and J calls and clone size; D and trimming were determined from the DNA. This sample comprises roughly 260,000 clones, approximately 84% of them detected only once. 2% to 2.5% of the sample goes to the ten largest clones.

Concerning this clone itself: The antigen this receptor binds is unknown. Nothing much larger sits one base from this clone, and base qualities are not available. Other DNA sequences from this sample encode an identical CDR3 as well.

This receptor chain uses TRBV29-1 and TRBJ1-2; TRBD1 aligns with 8 central bases. This receptor was obtained from a woman aged 40 to 55 in good health and CMV-seropositive. Sequences were obtained from PBMCs. The CDR3 protein: CSVGQGDYGYTF. The sequence in DNA is TGCAGCGTCGGACAGGGAGACTATGGCTACACCTTC.